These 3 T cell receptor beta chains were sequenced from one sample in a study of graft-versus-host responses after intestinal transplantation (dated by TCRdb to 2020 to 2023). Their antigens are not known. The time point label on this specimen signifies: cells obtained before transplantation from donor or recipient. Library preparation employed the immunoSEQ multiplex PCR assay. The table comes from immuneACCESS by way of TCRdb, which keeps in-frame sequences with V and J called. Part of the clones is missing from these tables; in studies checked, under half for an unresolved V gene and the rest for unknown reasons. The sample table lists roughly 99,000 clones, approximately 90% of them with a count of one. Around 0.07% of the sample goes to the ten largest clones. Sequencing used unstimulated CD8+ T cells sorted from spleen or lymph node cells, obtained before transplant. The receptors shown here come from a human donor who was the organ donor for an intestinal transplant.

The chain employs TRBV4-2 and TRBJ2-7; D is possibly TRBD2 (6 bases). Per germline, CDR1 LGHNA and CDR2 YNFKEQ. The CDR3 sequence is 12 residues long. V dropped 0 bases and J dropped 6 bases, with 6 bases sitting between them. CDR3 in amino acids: CASSQEGGEQYF. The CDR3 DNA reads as TGTGCCAGCAGCCAAGAGGGGGGCGAGCAGTACTTC.

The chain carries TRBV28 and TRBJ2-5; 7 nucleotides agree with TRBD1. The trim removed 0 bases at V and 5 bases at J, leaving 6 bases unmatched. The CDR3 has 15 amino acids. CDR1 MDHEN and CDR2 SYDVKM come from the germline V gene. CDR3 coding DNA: TGTGCCAGCAGTTTATGGACAGGGTCGGGGGAGACCCAGTACTTC. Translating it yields CASSLWTGSGETQYF.

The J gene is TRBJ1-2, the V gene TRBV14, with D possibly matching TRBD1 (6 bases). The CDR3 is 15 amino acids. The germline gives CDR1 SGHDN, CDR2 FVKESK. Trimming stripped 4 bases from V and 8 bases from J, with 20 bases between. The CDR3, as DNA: TGTGCCAGCAGCCTCTATATAAACAGGGTAGAAGGCTACACCTTC. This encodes CASSLYINRVEGYTF.